This T cell receptor beta chain was obtained from a study of CD8 T cells in Susac syndrome. Overall study context: Within the sequenced group of Susac syndrome patients, roughly six showed active disease and fewer than 10 were in remission. Treatment status at blood draw for the Susac syndrome patients was therapy-naive, corticosteroids, or intravenous immunoglobulin alone. Study-wide findings and caveats: Maximal CD8+ clonal expansion in Susac was observed within TEMRA cells and among active patients.

V shed 4 bases, J shed 8 bases, and the junction held 8 bases outside the gene matches. The CDR3 totals 14 residues. Germline assignment: CDR1 MNHEY and CDR2 SMNVEV (reference sequence). An amount of RNA that ranged from about 0.45 to 1 ug was reverse transcribed with random hexamers. Amplification of TCR beta CDR3 by immunoSEQ multiplex PCR spanned 54 Vbeta and 13 Jbeta. TCRdb re-called the immunoSEQ multiplex PCR reads with MiXCR, one entry per CDR3 protein. The top ten clones hold around 0.2% of a sample with some 120,000 distinct CDR3 sequences, 90% to 95% of them seen once. A word on this clonotype: The target antigen is unknown.

Sequences were obtained from CD8+ T cells from PBMCs. This receptor was obtained from a human donor with Susac syndrome. This chain uses TRBV27 with TRBJ2-1, with 7 bases aligning to TRBD1. The CDR3 bases are TGTGCCAGCAGTTCGAACAGGGGAGCGGATGAGCAGTTCTTC. This codes for CASSSNRGADEQFF.